This T cell receptor beta chain was recorded in a study of CD8 T cells in Susac syndrome. The germline V gene encodes CDR1 SQVTM and CDR2 ANQGSEA. This CDR3 comprises 11 residues. Sequencing targeted TCR beta in T cells from blood (CD8+ and CD4+). Controls matched for sex and age were healthy donors. FACS enriched CD8+ TEMRA cells, while bulk CD8+ and CD4+ were negatively isolated. Random hexamers were used to reverse transcribe about 0.45 to 1 ug of RNA. Across 54 Vbeta and 13 Jbeta, TCR beta CDR3 was amplified with immunoSEQ multiplex PCR. TCRdb ran MiXCR on the immunoSEQ multiplex PCR reads and lists one entry per CDR3 protein. The sample records roughly 50,000 distinct CDR3 sequences, approximately 93% being singletons. With respect to this clonotype: Mismatch with germline at one junction end may stem from a read error.

The sample comprised CD8+ T cells from PBMCs. This chain connects TRBV29-1 to TRBJ2-1; TRBD1 might be the D (6 bases). The TCR was taken from a human donor in good health. CDR3 protein: CSVLQGQSGVF. The CDR3 DNA reads TGCAGCGTTCTTCAAGGACAGTCTGGGGTCTTC.